This T cell receptor beta chain was captured in a study of blood T cell repertoires in COVID-19. Study details: The United States, Italy and Spain supplied acute and convalescent COVID-19 samples. PBMCs, B-cell-depleted T cells, or T cells were the source of the cDNA or gDNA that made up the material.

Per the original methods: Reference gene primers were amplified, and this amplification served to estimate nucleated cell counts. Produced via immunoSEQ multiplex PCR; TCRdb's table is partial and in-frame only. V and J calls and clone size are as listed in that table; D and trimming were resolved from the DNA. The table shows around 160,000 clones, with roughly 90% occurring only once. CDR1 is LNHNV and CDR2 is YYDKDF in the germline V gene (reference sequence). The CDR3 spans 16 residues. J was trimmed by 4 bases and V by 3 bases; bases with no gene match: 6. This clone was detected once. This TCR was recovered from a man in his sixties with active or convalescent COVID-19. The chain couples TRBV15 to TRBJ2-2; TRBD1 aligns across 9 bases. The sequenced sample consisted of peripheral blood. The CDR3 is CATSRNRGPSTGELFF. CDR3 DNA sequence: TGTGCCACCAGCAGGAACAGGGGGCCGAGCACCGGGGAGCTGTTTTTT.